The entry below gives a single T cell receptor (beta chain) sequence along with its context. This clonotype was seen only a few times. Its binding antigen is unknown. There are no base qualities to consult, and no much larger clone falls within one base. These data are taken from a study of blood T cells in healthy people across ages (dated by TCRdb to 2015 to 2017). At the level of the whole study: In model experiments, template switching captured roughly one uniquely barcoded TCR beta cDNA molecule for every two T cells. The study measured age-related changes in TCR beta repertoire diversity using deep sequencing normalized with unique cDNA molecular identifiers. The donors were divided into four age groups: young (average around 16 years), middle-aged (approximately 39), aged (roughly 66) and long-lived (roughly 82). To avoid experimental bias, donors of different ages were randomly spread across the sequencing lanes. For two donors (one aged 18 to 30 and one aged 80 or older), the study analyzed two additional independent replicas of 1 million unique cDNA reads from the same blood draw.

The library was generated by 5' RACE. The run used an Illumina HiSeq 2500. A second PCR of about 6 to 11 cycles was performed with a sample-barcoded 5' primer and a J-beta primer mix. A unique molecular identifier was introduced onto each TCR beta cDNA molecule by a template-switch 5' adaptor carrying 12 random nucleotides. Each sample yielded at least 2.5 million CDR3-containing paired-end reads. All of the RNA was converted into first-strand cDNA using the Mint cDNA synthesis kit, with a TRBC-specific oligonucleotide serving as the primer. Following uracil-DNA glycosylase treatment, a first 18-cycle PCR with universal primers M1SS and BC2_uni_R was performed on all cDNA. Per the authors' processing: Normalization of each sample was performed by random selection of 1 million high-quality reads, each carrying a distinct molecular identifier. Instead of being binned into consensus sequences, reads with shared molecular identifiers were discarded. MiTCR, run with a Q25 quality threshold and the strictest error-elimination algorithm, handled CDR3 identification, clonotype clustering and error correction. A nonparametric unseen species model with Euler transformation was used to estimate lower-bound total TCR beta diversity. The public reads were reanalyzed by TCRdb: fastp trimming at Q25, MiXCR alignment, in-frame beta chains only. Rows are unified per CDR3 protein, each entry keeping the most common DNA and genes. TCRdb's processing, not the authors', yielded these V and J calls. The sample records about 2 million distinct CDR3 sequences, around 50% of which are singletons. The ten biggest clones cover roughly 2% of the sample.

What the research found in general, with its limitations: Because donor CMV infection status was unknown, age-related changes in expanded clonotypes were potentially confounded. Observed TCR beta diversity per million T cells fell roughly linearly with age, and a significant reduction was already apparent by age around 39. Bulk unsorted PBMC profiling prevented conclusive comparison of naive and antigen-experienced compartments. Estimates of total diversity based on one million sequenced T cells were regarded as lower bounds and as underestimates. A strong correlation was found between observed TCR beta diversity and the percentage of naive T cells measured by flow cytometry. Compared with the aged group, the long-lived group had more naive CD4+ T cells, fewer expanded clones and increased TCR diversity, suggesting age selection.

Donors were under 40 systemically healthy Caucasian individuals from Russia aged roughly 6 to 90 years. Each donor gave roughly 11 milliliters of peripheral blood, drawn into EDTA-treated Vacutainer tubes. Ficoll-Paque density-gradient centrifugation was used to isolate PBMCs, with at least 6 million obtained per sample. Trizol reagent was used to extract total RNA from PBMCs, with at least 6 micrograms per sample. Naive CD45RAhigh/CD27high T cell percentages were measured by flow cytometry on a PBMC aliquot from every donor. V is clipped by 4 bases and J by 5 bases, and the sequence between their germline boundaries is 16 bases long. The CDR3 contains 15 residues, cysteine and phenylalanine counted. CDR3 DNA only is kept here, 45 bases in frame from base 1.

The clonotype comes from a woman aged 40-49 years in good health. The rearrangement combines TRBV12-3 or TRBV12-4 with TRBJ2-3, with TRBD2 perhaps the D gene, on 6 matching bases. The specimen was blood. The CDR3 protein is CASSSRGSGLDTQYF. In nucleotides, the sequence is TGTGCCAGCAGTTCCCGTGGGAGCGGGCTAGATACGCAGTATTTT.